The present entry profiles one TCR beta chain with its context. What it recognizes is unknown. This sample is drawn from a study of cytomegalovirus exposure and HLA in healthy donors. Findings and caveats of the study: Available immune exposure information was restricted to CMV serostatus only. Reports state that TCR beta sequences accurately predicted most subjects' HLA-A and HLA-B alleles. Some V segments could not be told apart, so they were left out, TRBV6-2 and TRBV6-3 among them.

From germline, CDR1 is ENHRY and CDR2 SYGVKD. V lost 10 bases, J lost 6 bases, and 15 bases stayed unmatched. CDR3 size: 15 residues. A multiplex PCR was run with 60 Vbeta primers and 13 Jbeta primers. Repertoires were generated with immunoSEQ multiplex PCR, while TCRdb's copy carries only in-frame clones and drops some. Of 150,000 to 200,000 clones in the sample, about 80% are singletons; the top ten hold around 0.99%. The V call is TRBV10-3, the J call TRBJ1-3, with TRBD1 identical over 7 bases. The specimen sequenced was PBMCs. The sequence came from a woman aged 40 to 49 in good health and CMV-seronegative. Written as DNA, the CDR3 is TGTGCCACCTATGAGGGGGCGTGGGGAAAAAACACCATATATTTT. Residues: CATYEGAWGKNTIYF.